What follows are 10 T cell receptor beta chains derived from one specimen sequenced in a study of T cells in Graves' hyperthyroidism and ophthalmopathy (dated by TCRdb to about 2019). The method was multiplex PCR. TCRdb records Illumina HiSeq 2000 as the sequencer. TCR beta CDR3 regions were amplified from RNA transcripts. The TCR CDR3 was subjected to a first round of RT-PCR using the HTBI primer set and the Qiagen OneStep RT-PCR kit. TCRdb reworked the public reads: Q25 trimming with fastp, MiXCR clone assembly, productive beta chains retained. Entries that share a CDR3 protein sequence are merged under the most common genes and DNA. The table for this sample lists 550,000 to 600,000 distinct CDR3 sequences; 15% to 20% of them were counted only once. The ten largest clones add up to around 19% of the sample. Sequencing input: blood. These TCRs come from a woman younger than 30 with Graves' hyperthyroidism.

This clonotype was detected many times. The chain couples TRBV2 to TRBJ2-5, with D perhaps being TRBD1 or TRBD2 (5 bases each). V was clipped by 5 bases and J by 4 bases, with 14 bases between them. The CDR3 length is 14 residues. CDR1 is SNHLY and CDR2 is FYNNEI in the germline V gene. The CDR3 sequence is CASSTTGTLETQYF. The CDR3 DNA reads TGTGCCAGCAGTACTACCGGGACCTTAGAGACCCAGTACTTC.

This clonotype was recorded many times. The J gene is TRBJ2-1, the V gene TRBV27; tentative D call: TRBD2 (5 bases). The V end was cut by 5 bases, the J end by 7 bases, with 15 bases between. CDR1 and CDR2 from the germline V gene are MNHEY and SMNVEV (reference sequence). This CDR3 is built from 14 residues. The CDR3 nucleotides read TGTGCCAGCAGTCTCGGAGACTATGGGAATGAGCAGTTCTTC. Its translation is CASSLGDYGNEQFF.

The chain combines TRBV7-2 with TRBJ2-3, with D possibly being TRBD1 (6 bases). The germline CDR1 and CDR2 sequences are SGHTA and FQGNSA. CDR3 size: 15 residues. Between the trimmed V and J ends, which lost 5 bases and 3 bases, there was a span of 15 bases. The CDR3 reads CASSQEGQGTDTQYF. The CDR3 bases are TGTGCCAGCAGCCAGGAAGGCCAGGGGACAGATACGCAGTATTTT.

This chain joins TRBV11-2 and TRBJ2-1, with 10 positions matching TRBD2. Germline CDR1 reads SGHAT; CDR2 reads FQNNGV. The CDR3 extends over 15 amino acids. V was clipped by 7 bases and J by 4 bases; unmatched bases: 7. The CDR3 is CASNPGTSAYNEQFF. For the CDR3, the DNA is TGTGCCAGCAACCCCGGGACTAGCGCTTACAATGAGCAGTTCTTC.

V gene TRBV6-1 combines with J gene TRBJ2-7; possibly TRBD1 or TRBD2 for D (5 bases each). Germline CDR1 is MNHNS and CDR2 is SASEGT. V lost 5 bases and J 1 base, leaving 12 bases between the germline ends. CDR3 length: 14 residues. CDR3 bases: TGTGCCAGCAGTCCGGGACGTAAATCCTACGAGCAGTACTTC. This codes for CASSPGRKSYEQYF.

The chain recombines TRBV28 with TRBJ1-2, with no clear D. The CDR3 runs 13 residues. Germline V gene data show CDR1 as MDHEN and CDR2 as SYDVKM. Deletions cut 2 bases from V and 5 bases from J, with 9 bases between. The DNA for the CDR3 is TGTGCCAGCAGTTTAGGTTTTGGGTATGGCTACACCTTC. Translating it yields CASSLGFGYGYTF.

This clonotype was found many times. CDR3 DNA sequence: TGTGCCACCAGCGAAGGGACAGGGGGAGACTATGGCTACACCTTC. Its protein is CATSEGTGGDYGYTF. The chain carries TRBV15 and TRBJ1-2; TRBD1 matches at 11 bases. V trimming: 5 bases; J trimming: 3 bases; junction bases outside the gene matches: 5. The CDR3 has 15 residues. The germline V gene encodes CDR1 LNHNV and CDR2 YYDKDF (reference sequence).

This clonotype has ten or more counts. V gene TRBV18 combines with J gene TRBJ1-1; D call uncertain. Trimming removed 2 bases from V and 2 bases from J, with 9 bases in between. This CDR3 region has 14 residues. Germline V gene sequence: CDR1 KGHSH, CDR2 LQKENI. The CDR3 region is CASSPRSGNTEAFF. The CDR3 coding sequence is TGTGCCAGCTCACCAAGGAGTGGAAACACTGAAGCTTTCTTT. Looking up the rest from reference TRBV18 and TRBJ1-1 gives the full variable domain: NAGVMQNPRHLVRRRGQEARLRCSPMKGHSHVYWYRQLPEEGLKFMVYLQKENIIDESGMPKERFSAEFPKEGPSILRIQQVVRGDSAAYFCASSPRSGNTEAFFGQGTRLTVV.

This clonotype appeared many times. The chain is built from TRBV12-3 or TRBV12-4 and TRBJ2-5; no clear D. The CDR3 is 14 residues long. The V end lost 5 bases, the J end lost 5 bases, and 15 bases lay between the germline ends. CDR3 in DNA: TGTGCCAGCAGTGCCAGCGCGGACGGCGAGACCCAGTACTTC. Encoded protein: CASSASADGETQYF.

This clonotype occurred many times. This rearrangement joins TRBV20-1 to TRBJ2-3; D gene uncertain. Germline CDR1 reads DFQATT; CDR2 reads SNEGSKA (reference sequence). V was trimmed by 6 bases and J by 4 bases, leaving 14 bases between them. The CDR3 length is 13 residues. CDR3 amino acids: CSAVPIPSDTQYF. In DNA, the CDR3 is TGCAGTGCCGTGCCTATTCCATCAGATACGCAGTATTTT.